What follows are 10 T cell receptor beta chains derived from one specimen sequenced in a study of neurological immune-mediated disorders. In TCRdb, the 5' RACE reads were re-called with MiXCR into one record per CDR3 protein. The sample yields approximately 30,000 distinct CDR3 sequences, under 30% seen once. The sequenced material came from CD4+ T cells from blood. Source of these receptors: a middle-aged man with HTLV-1-associated myelopathy (HAM/TSP).

This clonotype was found many times. The chain joins TRBV18 to TRBJ2-5, with 8 bases aligning to TRBD1. The CDR3 is 16 residues long. Germline V gives CDR1 KGHSH, CDR2 LQKENI. Unmatched junction bases numbered 7, after V lost 0 bases and J lost 4 bases. The CDR3 bases are TGTGCCAGCTCACCACCGCCAGGGGGCGCGATAGAGACCCAGTACTTC. It encodes CASSPPPGGAIETQYF.

The table lists this clonotype with many counts. The J gene is TRBJ1-1, the V gene TRBV14, with D unclear. Germline V gene lookup returns CDR1 SGHDN and CDR2 FVKESK. This CDR3 spans 17 amino acids. V was pared by 3 bases and J by 5 bases, with 22 bases between. CDR3 nucleotide sequence: TGTGCCAGCAGCCACTTACATTCCGGCCGCATCACAACTGAAGCTTTCTTT. This sequence encodes CASSHLHSGRITTEAFF.

The V call is TRBV24-1, the J call TRBJ2-3, with 8 positions matching TRBD1. In germline, CDR1 is KGHDR, CDR2 SFDVKD. The J segment lost 6 bases and the V segment lost 0 bases, leaving 4 bases of the junction unmatched. This CDR3 comprises 15 residues. Here the CDR3 reads CATSDLRTGWDTQYF. The CDR3 DNA is TGTGCCACCAGTGATTTGCGGACAGGGTGGGATACGCAGTATTTT.

This clonotype was detected ten times or more. The chain uses TRBV24-1 and TRBJ2-3, with 8 bases aligning to TRBD1. V gave up 4 bases and J gave up 3 bases; unmatched junction bases: 8. The CDR3 has 16 residues. Germline V gives CDR1 KGHDR, CDR2 SFDVKD. This chain's CDR3 is CATSDYGQGGTDTQYF. CDR3 DNA: TGTGCCACCAGTGACTACGGACAGGGCGGAACAGATACGCAGTATTTT.

This clonotype came up many times. The chain is built from TRBV29-1 and TRBJ2-1; 7 nucleotides agree with TRBD1. Germline CDR1 and CDR2: SQVTM and ANQGSEA. CDR3 length equals 13 residues. After removal of 4 bases from V and 5 bases from J, the junction contained 5 bases not matched to a gene. The CDR3 is CSVGRDRDNEQFF. The CDR3 bases are TGCAGCGTTGGAAGGGACAGAGACAATGAGCAGTTCTTC.

The rearrangement links TRBV3-1 to TRBJ2-2; D is unresolved. The germline CDR1 and CDR2 sequences are LGHDT and YNNKEL (reference sequence). The CDR3 contains 14 residues. With 8 bases removed from V and 3 bases from J, the gap between germline ends came to 13 bases. Written as DNA, the CDR3 is TGTGCCAGCCGTAAGAAGGTGGACACCGGGGAGCTGTTTTTT. Translation: CASRKKVDTGELFF.

Only a few counts were recorded for this clonotype. V and J are TRBV18 and TRBJ1-2; possible D gene TRBD1, 6 bases. Per the germline V gene, CDR1 is KGHSH and CDR2 is LQKENI. This CDR3 contains 12 residues. With 8 bases removed from V and 7 bases from J, the gap between germline ends came to 14 bases. The CDR3 DNA reads TGTGCCAGCCATCCGGGGGGCTTTGGCTACACCTTC. Residues: CASHPGGFGYTF.

There are many counts of this clonotype. The V and J genes are TRBV29-1 and TRBJ1-1; 7 bases line up with TRBD1. This CDR3 contains 15 residues. The V gene end was trimmed by 4 bases and the J gene end by 4 bases; junction bases not matched to a gene: 12. CDR1 and CDR2 from the germline V gene are SQVTM and ANQGSEA. For the CDR3, the DNA is TGCAGCGTTGTAGGAGGGGGCGGGGTAGGCACTGAAGCTTTCTTT. Encoded protein: CSVVGGGGVGTEAFF.

This clonotype appeared many times. J is TRBJ2-2 and V is TRBV5-1; possible D gene TRBD1, 6 bases. V lost 5 bases, J lost 1 base, and 12 bases lay in between. The CDR3 length is 15 residues. Germline V gene data show CDR1 as SGHRS and CDR2 as YFSETQ. DNA for the CDR3: TGCGCCAGCAGTTCAACGACAGGGAACACCGGGGAGCTGTTTTTT. The encoded protein is CASSSTTGNTGELFF.

This clonotype was counted at least ten times. V is TRBV19 and J is TRBJ1-4; D gene unclear. Germline V gene lookup returns CDR1 LNHDA and CDR2 SQIVND (reference sequence). The CDR3 is 13 amino acids. V dropped 4 bases and J dropped 13 bases, with 16 bases sitting between them. Written as DNA, the CDR3 is TGTGCCAGTAGTACCATTGACGGCGCGGGACTGTTTTTT. The encoded protein is CASSTIDGAGLFF.